This T cell receptor (beta chain) was sequenced during a study of blood T cell repertoires in COVID-19. About the research overall: The analysed material was cDNA or gDNA that came from T cells, B-cell-depleted T cells, or PBMCs.

The CDR3 has 13 amino acids. Germline loops: CDR1 LNHDA, CDR2 SQIVND (reference sequence). J lost 4 bases, V lost 9 bases, and 8 bases had no gene match. Original methodology: Reference gene primers were amplified, and this amplification served to estimate nucleated cell counts. TCRdb keeps only in-frame clones here, not all; method: immunoSEQ multiplex PCR. D and trimming were read from the DNA, whereas the V and J calls and clone size are those reported in that table. Of almost 55,000 clones in the sample, about 90% are singletons; the top ten hold about 3%. The rearrangement uses TRBV19 and TRBJ2-5, with 7 nucleotides matching TRBD1. Sequenced sample: peripheral blood. The clonotype originates from a human donor in a cohort sampled during active COVID-19. CDR3 sequence reads: CASSRTGTETQYF. The CDR3 DNA reads TGTGCCAGCTCGAGGACAGGAACAGAGACCCAGTACTTC.